The 26 T cell receptor beta chains below come from one sample, sequenced in a study of beta chain features in type 1 diabetes. The antigens for these receptors are not known. TCRB transcripts that were expressed got sequenced, as all of the isolated RNA had been reverse transcribed. Clones were sequenced by immunoSEQ multiplex PCR, and TCRdb holds only the in-frame ones, with some missing. The data hold approximately 360,000 clones, with roughly 12% observed a single time. General study results and limits: Moderate but significant shortening of TCRB CDR3s was recorded in all four CD4+ subsets from Type 1 diabetes patients.

Sequencing was done on a sample of naive CD4+ T cells from blood. Receptors were obtained from a woman aged 18-29 years with type 1 diabetes.

V gene TRBV19 combines with J gene TRBJ2-5; no definite D call. This CDR3 has 13 amino acids. Deletions cut 5 bases from V and 5 bases from J, with 12 bases between. Germline CDR1 and CDR2: LNHDA and SQIVND (reference sequence). This chain's CDR3 is CASSAVRVETQYF. CDR3 DNA sequence: TGTGCCAGTAGTGCCGTAAGAGTGGAGACCCAGTACTTC.

This clone was detected a few times. V and J are TRBV5-4 and TRBJ1-4, with D possibly TRBD1 on 6 matching bases. V lost 4 bases, J lost 6 bases, and 13 bases lay in between. CDR3 length equals 14 residues. The V gene's germline CDR1 is SGHNT and CDR2 YYREEE (reference sequence). The CDR3: CASSPGTTDEKLFF. DNA of the CDR3: TGTGCCAGCAGCCCGGGGACAACAGATGAAAAACTGTTTTTT.

This clone turned up a few times. The chain uses TRBV28 and TRBJ2-7, with 8 positions matching TRBD1. The CDR3 extends over 15 amino acids. The trim removed 5 bases at V and 7 bases at J, leaving 13 bases unmatched. Per germline, CDR1 MDHEN and CDR2 SYDVKM. DNA of the CDR3: TGTGCCAGCAGTCCCCGGGACAGGACCTCTGGGGAGCAGTACTTC. Amino acid sequence: CASSPRDRTSGEQYF.

The chain combines TRBV30 with TRBJ1-2; TRBD1 matches 9 bases. The CDR3 runs to 13 residues. V lost 7 bases to trimming and J lost 4 bases; unmatched junction nucleotides: 7. Germline V gene sequence: CDR1 GTSNPN, CDR2 SVGIG (reference sequence). The CDR3 loop reads CAYGQGPGYGYTF. Here the CDR3 DNA reads TGTGCCTACGGACAGGGGCCTGGCTATGGCTACACCTTC.

The chain recombines TRBV7-9 with TRBJ2-1; 7 positions agree with TRBD2. Trimming took 6 bases from V and 0 from J; bases not matched to a gene: 5. CDR1 and CDR2 from the germline V gene are SEHNR and FQNEAQ (reference sequence). The CDR3 spans 15 residues. The CDR3 loop is CASRTLADSYNEQFF. The CDR3 DNA reads as TGTGCCAGCAGGACCCTAGCGGACTCCTACAATGAGCAGTTCTTC.

In nucleotides, the CDR3 is TGTGCCAGCAAACGGACAGGGGGAGGCGAGCAGTACTTC. Amino acid sequence: CASKRTGGGEQYF. V gene TRBV5-6 combines with J gene TRBJ2-7, with 10 bases aligning to TRBD1. Per the germline V gene, CDR1 is SGHDT and CDR2 is YYEEEE. This CDR3 comprises 13 residues. V lost 6 bases, J lost 6 bases, and 6 bases stayed unmatched.

This clone occurred a few times. The CDR3, as DNA: TGTGCCAGCAGCCCGACCTGGGACAGCTCCTACGAGCAGTACTTC. Translated, it gives CASSPTWDSSYEQYF. The gene calls are TRBV11-2 and TRBJ2-7; 7 bases map to TRBD1. V was clipped by 5 bases and J by 0 bases; unmatched bases: 7. Germline assignment: CDR1 SGHAT and CDR2 FQNNGV. The CDR3 has 15 amino acids.

The chain combines TRBV2 with TRBJ2-1; maybe TRBD2 (5 bases). CDR1 is SNHLY, CDR2 FYNNEI, per germline. Between the trimmed V and J ends, which lost 6 bases and 5 bases, there was a span of 14 bases. The CDR3 spans 14 residues. CDR3 residues: CASSQLTSDNEQFF. CDR3 DNA: TGTGCCAGCAGCCAGCTTACTAGTGACAATGAGCAGTTCTTC.

The genes are TRBV30 and TRBJ2-3; TRBD2 matches at 7 bases. Looked up from germline, CDR1 is GTSNPN and CDR2 is SVGIG (reference sequence). This CDR3 region has 16 residues. V lost 3 bases to trimming and J lost 0 bases; unmatched junction nucleotides: 9. The CDR3 DNA sequence: TGTGCCTGGAGCCCCAACCCTAGCGGAAGCACAGATACGCAGTATTTT. Its protein product is CAWSPNPSGSTDTQYF. The full variable domain, in which reference TRBV30 and TRBJ2-3 provide the parts outside the CDR3, is SQTIHQWPATLVQPVGSPLSLECTVEGTSNPNLYWYRQAAGRGLQLLFYSVGIGQISSEVPQNLSASRPQDRQFILSSKKLLLSDSGFYLCAWSPNPSGSTDTQYFGPGTRLTVL.

The chain employs TRBV6-5 and TRBJ1-1, with a tentative D call TRBD1 (6 bases). V lost 6 bases and J lost 0, with 14 bases in between. Per the germline V gene, CDR1 is MNHEY and CDR2 is SVGAGI. This CDR3 is 15 amino acids long. The CDR3 bases are TGTGCCAGCAGATTACAGGGCCGCCTGAACACTGAAGCTTTCTTT. Amino acids: CASRLQGRLNTEAFF.

The chain is built from TRBV11-3 and TRBJ2-5, with D possibly matching TRBD2 (5 bases). The CDR3 runs 14 residues. V lost 5 bases, J lost 5 bases, and 15 bases lay in between. In germline, CDR1 is SGHNT, CDR2 YENEEA. CDR3 sequence reads: CASSPRASGETQYF. CDR3 in DNA: TGTGCCAGCAGCCCGAGGGCCTCGGGTGAGACCCAGTACTTC.

This clone was counted a few times. This rearrangement joins TRBV18 to TRBJ2-7; unclear D gene. This CDR3 has 13 residues. V lost 3 bases and J lost 2, with 8 bases in between. Germline V gives CDR1 KGHSH, CDR2 LQKENI. The CDR3 is CASSPKQAYEQYF. The CDR3 coding sequence is TGTGCCAGCTCACCCAAACAAGCCTACGAGCAGTACTTC. Looking up the rest from reference TRBV18 and TRBJ2-7 gives the full variable domain: NAGVMQNPRHLVRRRGQEARLRCSPMKGHSHVYWYRQLPEEGLKFMVYLQKENIIDESGMPKERFSAEFPKEGPSILRIQQVVRGDSAAYFCASSPKQAYEQYFGPGTRLTVT.

This clone showed up just a few times. V and J are TRBV9 and TRBJ2-1, with unresolved D. Per germline, CDR1 SGDLS and CDR2 YYNGEE. Trimming left V 0 bases short and J 8 bases short, with 9 bases between. This CDR3 contains 13 residues. The chain's CDR3 is CASSVDRRDEQFF. The DNA of the CDR3 is TGTGCCAGCAGCGTAGACAGACGAGATGAGCAGTTCTTC.

This chain uses TRBV7-8 with TRBJ2-3; no definite D call. Germline V lookup: CDR1 SGHVS, CDR2 FQNEAQ. The V end lost 1 base, the J end lost 0 bases, and 5 bases lay between the germline ends. The CDR3 has 14 residues. Here the CDR3 DNA reads TGTGCCAGCAGCTTAGGCCAGAGCACAGATACGCAGTATTTT. Translation gives CASSLGQSTDTQYF.

J is TRBJ2-3 and V is TRBV4-1; 7 positions match TRBD2. The CDR3 totals 13 residues. The germline gives CDR1 MGHRA, CDR2 YSYEKL. V lost 11 bases, J lost 3 bases, and 8 bases stayed unmatched. CDR3 protein: CAGGGRWTDTQYF. For the CDR3, the DNA is TGCGCCGGGGGGGGAAGGTGGACAGATACGCAGTATTTT.

This clone appeared a few times. The V call is TRBV30, the J call TRBJ1-1, with D possibly being TRBD1 (5 bases). Germline CDR1 reads GTSNPN; CDR2 reads SVGIG (reference sequence). The CDR3 is made up of 13 amino acids. Trimming removed 0 bases at V and 5 bases at J, with 10 bases between. The CDR3 nucleotides read TGTGCCTGGAGTGTAACGGGGGGGACTGAAGCTTTCTTT. Protein product: CAWSVTGGTEAFF.

This rearrangement joins TRBV7-9 to TRBJ1-2, with a weak D call TRBD1 (6 bases). In germline, CDR1 is SEHNR, CDR2 FQNEAQ (reference sequence). V was shortened by 8 bases and J by 4 bases, with 14 bases between the two germline ends. The CDR3 contains 13 residues. CDR3 coding DNA: TGTGCCAGCGCTTGGGACATGGGCTATGGCTACACCTTC. This codes for CASAWDMGYGYTF.

This clone was picked up a small number of times. The J gene is TRBJ2-5, the V gene TRBV6-6, with a possible D match to TRBD1 (6 bases). CDR1 and CDR2 from the germline V gene are MNHNY and SVGAGI (reference sequence). The CDR3 consists of 15 residues. V was trimmed by 2 bases and J by 7 bases, leaving 17 bases between them. CDR3 nucleotide sequence: TGTGCCAGCAGTTACGGGACACCCACCCTGCCGACCCAGTACTTC. Its protein is CASSYGTPTLPTQYF.

This clone was seen a few times. The chain links TRBV6-1 to TRBJ2-5; TRBD1 is a possible D gene (6 bases). The CDR3 spans 16 residues. Trimming left V 3 bases short and J 2 bases short, with 16 bases between. Germline CDR1 is MNHNS and CDR2 is SASEGT. CDR3 in amino acids: CASSDSVGTLQETQYF. CDR3 DNA: TGTGCCAGCAGTGATAGTGTTGGGACACTACAAGAGACCCAGTACTTC.

The chain is built from TRBV7-2 and TRBJ2-5, with D hard to call. In germline, CDR1 is SGHTA, CDR2 FQGNSA. The CDR3 sequence is 12 residues long. Trimming took off 5 bases at V and 0 bases at J, with 4 bases between the two ends. The CDR3 loop reads CASSPYQETQYF. DNA of the CDR3: TGTGCCAGCAGCCCGTACCAAGAGACCCAGTACTTC.

There are a few counts of this clone. The chain has TRBV7-3 and TRBJ2-1; 12 bases line up with TRBD2. Germline CDR1 is SGHTA and CDR2 is FQGTGA. Trimming cost V 5 bases and J 7 bases; bases outside gene matches: 9. This CDR3 has 16 amino acids. The CDR3 here is CASSPRLAGVGNEQFF. For the CDR3, the DNA is TGTGCCAGCAGCCCGCGACTAGCGGGGGTTGGGAATGAGCAGTTCTTC.

In its sample, this clone was seen a few times. The rearrangement uses TRBV2 and TRBJ2-1; 7 nucleotides line up with TRBD1. The CDR3 has 13 residues. Germline values: CDR1 SNHLY, CDR2 FYNNEI. J lost 7 bases, V lost 7 bases, and 7 bases had no gene match. Written as DNA, the CDR3 is TGTGCCAGCATCCGGGACAGCTATAATGAGCAGTTCTTC. Translated, it gives CASIRDSYNEQFF.

The V and J genes are TRBV10-3 and TRBJ2-7, with D possibly TRBD1 on 5 matching bases. The ends were cut back, 11 bases at V and 2 bases at J, with 13 bases in the middle. The CDR3 covers 12 residues. In germline, CDR1 is ENHRY, CDR2 SYGVKD. CDR3 DNA sequence: TGTGCCTTCACCTCAGGGCCCTACGAGCAGTACTTC. It encodes CAFTSGPYEQYF.

V usage is TRBV5-1 and J usage is TRBJ2-1, with D perhaps TRBD2 (6 bases). CDR3 length: 17 amino acids. CDR1 and CDR2 (germline): SGHRS, YFSETQ. The V end lost 4 bases, the J end lost 6 bases, and 23 bases lay between the germline ends. The CDR3 bases are TGCGCCAGCAGCAGCCCCTCCGGGGGTTTTGGCCCCAATGAGCAGTTCTTC. Translating it yields CASSSPSGGFGPNEQFF.

This clone has only a few counts. The chain joins TRBV14 to TRBJ1-1; 8 bases map to TRBD1. This CDR3 contains 12 residues. Germline-derived CDR1 and CDR2 are SGHDN and FVKESK. The V and J ends lost 4 bases and 11 bases, in that order; junction bases with no gene match: 6. As DNA, the CDR3 is TGTGCCAGCAGCCGGACAGGGATTGGGGCTTTCTTT. It codes for CASSRTGIGAFF.

The gene calls are TRBV29-1 and TRBJ1-4; D may be TRBD1 (6 bases). Germline CDR1 SQVTM, CDR2 ANQGSEA. Trimming pared 6 bases from V and 8 bases from J, leaving 31 bases between. The CDR3 runs to 18 residues. CDR3 loop: CSVKRTASNLGVSEKLFF. The CDR3 bases are TGCAGCGTCAAACGGACAGCATCCAACCTAGGTGTAAGCGAAAAACTGTTTTTT.